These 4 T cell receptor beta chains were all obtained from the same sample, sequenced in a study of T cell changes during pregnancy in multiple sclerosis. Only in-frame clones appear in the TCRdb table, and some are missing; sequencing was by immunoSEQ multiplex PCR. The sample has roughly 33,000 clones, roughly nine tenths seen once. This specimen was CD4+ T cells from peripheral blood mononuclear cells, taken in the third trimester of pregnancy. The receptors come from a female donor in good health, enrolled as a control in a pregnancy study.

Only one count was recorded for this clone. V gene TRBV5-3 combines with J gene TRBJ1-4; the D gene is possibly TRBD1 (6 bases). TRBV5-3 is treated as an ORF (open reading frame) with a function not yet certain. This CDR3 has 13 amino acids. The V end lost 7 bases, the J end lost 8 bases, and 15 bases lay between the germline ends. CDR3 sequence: CARAHRDREKLFF. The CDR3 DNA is TGTGCCAGAGCACACAGGGATCGGGAAAAACTGTTTTTT.

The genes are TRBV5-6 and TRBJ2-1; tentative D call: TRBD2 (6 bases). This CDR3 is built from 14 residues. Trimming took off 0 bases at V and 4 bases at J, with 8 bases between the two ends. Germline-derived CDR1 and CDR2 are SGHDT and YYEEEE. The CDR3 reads CASSLGLAYNEQFF. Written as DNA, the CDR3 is TGTGCCAGCAGCTTGGGGCTAGCGTACAATGAGCAGTTCTTC. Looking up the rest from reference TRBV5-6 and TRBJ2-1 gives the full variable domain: DAGVTQSPTHLIKTRGQQVTLRCSPKSGHDTVSWYQQALGQGPQFIFQYYEEEERQRGNFPDRFSGHQFPNYSSELNVNALLLGDSALYLCASSLGLAYNEQFFGPGTRLTVL.

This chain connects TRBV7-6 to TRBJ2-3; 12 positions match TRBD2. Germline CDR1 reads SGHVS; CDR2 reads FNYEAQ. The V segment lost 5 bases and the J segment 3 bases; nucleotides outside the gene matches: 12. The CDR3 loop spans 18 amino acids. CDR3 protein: CASSPGASGRAGTDTQYF. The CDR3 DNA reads TGTGCCAGCAGCCCCGGGGCTAGCGGGAGGGCAGGAACAGATACGCAGTATTTT.

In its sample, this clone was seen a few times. Written as DNA, the CDR3 is TGTGCCAGTAGTAGCCGGGACAACTCCTACAATGAGCAGTTCTTC. This gives the protein CASSSRDNSYNEQFF. V is TRBV19 and J is TRBJ2-1, with D tentatively TRBD1 (6 bases). The V end lost 4 bases, the J end lost 0 bases, and 10 bases lay between the germline ends. Germline V lookup: CDR1 LNHDA, CDR2 SQIVND (reference sequence). There are 15 residues in the CDR3.